The sequence of this T cell receptor (beta chain) was determined in a study of shared clonotypes between healthy human individuals (dated by TCRdb to 2020 to 2022). Regarding the study in general: Three men and a couple of women, aged 18 to 49 years, made up the cohort. To increase sequencing depth and limit assay-specific biases, different laboratories used diverse techniques to prepare libraries and sequence TCR repertoires. Leukapheresis yielded between about 0.94 and 9.5 billion PBMCs per donor. Blood TCR repertoires of a handful of healthy adults were deeply sequenced to estimate repertoire size and the extent of clonotype sharing between individuals. For each donor, three plates each were used for CD4 naive and CD4 memory, two plates were used for CD8 naive, and one plate was used for CD8 memory. General conclusions and limits of the study: Incomplete sequencing was indicated by rarefaction of sorted-subset datasets, despite the large sequencing depth. Sampling was restricted to blood, and TCR repertoires in tissues likely differ from the TCR repertoires found in blood. Larger estimated clonotype richness was generally found for naive subsets than for memory subsets. Sharing across a few donors was observed for 5% to 6.5% of naive CD4, over 3% of naive CD8, 2% to 2.5% of memory CD4, and around 0.44% of memory CD8 clonotypes. Because the study included a small number of donors, the genetic and exposure-history diversity represented was limited. Higher generation probabilities were observed for clonotypes shared by all four sorted-subset donors than for non-shared clonotypes. Pairwise subsampling indicated that sequencing depth was expected to affect the degree of clonotype sharing among donors.

Turning to this clone: Its antigen is not yet known. The input lacks base qualities; no much larger clone sits a single base away.

Based on the germline V gene, the CDR1 and CDR2 sequences are SGHDT and YYEEEE. V loses 4 bases of germline sequence and J loses 6 bases, and the interval between the two ends is 14 bases. From its cysteine to its phenylalanine, the CDR3 spans 13 amino acids. This entry keeps only the CDR3 DNA: 39 bases, framed from base 1. The donors were healthy, HIV-negative adults with no recently reported acute infections or vaccinations. All donors were Caucasian adults living in Nashville, Tennessee, USA. CD4+ T cells were enriched by magnetic negative selection; naive cells were then positively selected on CD45RA, and the negative fraction formed the memory subset. Blood was obtained by leukapheresis, after which PBMCs were separated by Ficoll-Histopaque density gradient centrifugation and cryopreserved in liquid nitrogen vapor phase. Purity and quantity of every magnetically sorted T cell population were checked by analytical flow cytometry. Genomic DNA was isolated from each sorted fraction and quantified by UV absorbance on a Nanodrop 2000c.

Using the deep immunoSEQ assay, TCR CDR3 regions were amplified from genomic DNA by multiplex PCR. For each cell subset, the extracted genomic DNA was distributed evenly across all wells of several immunoSEQ 96-well plates, and each plate served as one replicate. Each replicate PCR for sorted subsets received roughly 0.2 ug genomic DNA, equal to tens of thousands of T cell genomes. Purified libraries were quantified with a Qubit 3.0 fluorometer, sized on a Bioanalyzer 2100, and re-quantified with the KAPA Library Quantification kit. Each immunoSEQ 96-well plate was sequenced on its own single-read 150-cycle Illumina NextSeq 550 flow cell. The paper's data handling went like this. The immunoSEQ output contained only junctional sequences without quality scores, so filtering could not match that applied to full-length reads. Sequences were annotated with PyIR, a Python wrapper for IgBLAST v1.9, using IMGT germline references to assign V/J genes and CDR3. Any read was removed if the V/J assignment was weak (E-value above 1e-6), the CDR3 was missing, or the read contained stop codons, out-of-frame junctions, or ambiguous translated residues. V3J clonotypes were defined as sequences sharing an identical inferred V gene, J gene, and CDR3 amino acid sequence. Percentage overlap between repertoires was computed as shared unique clonotypes divided by the size of the smaller repertoire. Three approaches were used to assess repertoire richness: RTK rarefaction, the Chao1 estimator, and Recon v2.1 estimates of unobserved clonotypes. Generation probabilities were computed with OLGA for all TCRbeta clonotypes obtained by the gDNA method from a handful of donors. The immuneACCESS repertoire file appears here via TCRdb, limited to in-frame rearrangements. These files lack a portion of the clones; in checked studies, under half of the deficit traces to unresolved V genes, and the cause of the others is not known. V and J calls plus clone size are reproduced from that table; the DNA served to infer D and trimming. Recorded for this sample are about 2.3 million clones; just over 90% of them occurred a single time. Under 0.45% of the sample is held by the ten biggest clonotypes.

Sample: naive CD4+ T cells from PBMCs. The cell subset or site label, as the study defines it: CD45RA+ positively selected. The receptor's source is a man younger than 35 in good health. Some clones in this sample may be carry-over from other donors' samples. The chain was built from TRBV5-6 and TRBJ2-7; the D gene is perhaps TRBD2, on 5 matching bases. The CDR3 corresponds to CASSPPAGSEQYF. The base sequence is TGTGCCAGCAGCCCTCCGGCTGGGAGCGAGCAGTACTTC.